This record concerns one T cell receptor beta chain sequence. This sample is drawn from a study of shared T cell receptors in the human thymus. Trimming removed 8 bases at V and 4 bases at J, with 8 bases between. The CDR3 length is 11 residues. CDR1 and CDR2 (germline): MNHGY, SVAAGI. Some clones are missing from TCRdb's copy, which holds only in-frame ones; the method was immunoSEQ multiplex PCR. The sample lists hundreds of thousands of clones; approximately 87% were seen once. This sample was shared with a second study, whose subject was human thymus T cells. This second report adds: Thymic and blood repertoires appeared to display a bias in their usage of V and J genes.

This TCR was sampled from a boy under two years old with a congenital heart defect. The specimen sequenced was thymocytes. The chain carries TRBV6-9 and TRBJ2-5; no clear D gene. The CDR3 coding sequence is TGTGCCAGCTTCCTCGGAGAGACCCAGTACTTC. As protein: CASFLGETQYF.